This T cell receptor (beta chain) was sequenced during a study of OX40 agonist ivuxolimab in advanced cancers. Overall study findings and caveats: Dose levels from 0.1 to 3.0 mg/kg saw CD4+ and CD8+ blood T cells expand clonally by week 6. CD8+ T cells showed, on average, more clonal expansion than CD4+ cells.

A remark on this clone: As yet, its antigen is unknown.

In germline, CDR1 is LNHDA, CDR2 SQIVND (reference sequence). This CDR3 spans 15 amino acids. Trimming shortened V by 6 bases and J by 0 bases, and 15 bases separated the two germline ends. Measured with immunoSEQ multiplex PCR; TCRdb has only the in-frame clones, and not every one. The data contain roughly 49,000 clones, almost 80% of them seen just once; the ten biggest clones take up over 6.5%. Sequenced here: CD4+ or CD8+ T cells sorted from blood, sampled in a trial of the OX40 agonist ivuxolimab. The clonotype originates from an adult with an advanced solid tumor such as melanoma, head and neck, liver or kidney cancer. This rearrangement joins TRBV19 to TRBJ2-7; possibly TRBD1 for D (5 bases). The CDR3, as DNA: TGTGCCAGTAGCCCGGGCCGACAGAGCTCCTACGAGCAGTACTTC. As protein: CASSPGRQSSYEQYF. Full variable domain (remainder filled in from reference TRBV19 and TRBJ2-7): DGGITQSPKYLFRKEGQNVTLSCEQNLNHDAMYWYRQDPGQGLRLIYYSQIVNDFQKGDIAEGYSVSREKKESFPLTVTSAQKNPTAFYLCASSPGRQSSYEQYFGPGTRLTVT.